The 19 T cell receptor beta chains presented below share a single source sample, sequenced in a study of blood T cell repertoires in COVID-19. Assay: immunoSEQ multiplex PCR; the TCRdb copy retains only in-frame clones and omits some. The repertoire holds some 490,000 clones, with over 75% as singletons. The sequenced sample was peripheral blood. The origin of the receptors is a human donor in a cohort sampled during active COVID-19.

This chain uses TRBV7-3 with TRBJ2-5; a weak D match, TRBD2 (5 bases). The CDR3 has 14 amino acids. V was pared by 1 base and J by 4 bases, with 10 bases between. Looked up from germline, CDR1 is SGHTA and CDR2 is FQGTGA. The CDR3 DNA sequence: TGTGCCAGCAGCTTAAACGGGGATTCAGAGACCCAGTACTTC. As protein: CASSLNGDSETQYF.

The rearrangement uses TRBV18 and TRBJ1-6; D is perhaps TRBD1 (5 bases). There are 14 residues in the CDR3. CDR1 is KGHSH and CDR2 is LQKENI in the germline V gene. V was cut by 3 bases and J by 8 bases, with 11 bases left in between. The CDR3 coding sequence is TGTGCCAGCTCACCTGGCAGGGCGGATTCACCCCTCCACTTT. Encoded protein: CASSPGRADSPLHF.

CDR3 DNA sequence: TGTGCCAGCAGCCCAGGGGGACTAGCGGGAGGGAGAGAGACCCAGTACTTC. This codes for CASSPGGLAGGRETQYF. The chain recombines TRBV9 with TRBJ2-5; 16 bases align to TRBD2. Germline CDR1 reads SGDLS; CDR2 reads YYNGEE. The CDR3 consists of 17 residues. Trimming at V came to 4 bases and at J to 4 bases, leaving 7 bases not matched to a gene.

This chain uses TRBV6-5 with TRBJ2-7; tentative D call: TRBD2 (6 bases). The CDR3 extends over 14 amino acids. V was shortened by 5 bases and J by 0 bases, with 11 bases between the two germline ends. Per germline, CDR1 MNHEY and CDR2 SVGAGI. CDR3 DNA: TGTGCCAGCAGTATTCCTAGCGACTCCTACGAGCAGTACTTC. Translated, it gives CASSIPSDSYEQYF.

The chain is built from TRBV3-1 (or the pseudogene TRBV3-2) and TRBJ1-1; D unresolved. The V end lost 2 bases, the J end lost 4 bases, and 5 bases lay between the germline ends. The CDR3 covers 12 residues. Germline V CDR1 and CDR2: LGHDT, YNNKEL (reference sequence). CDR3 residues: CASSQPRTEAFF. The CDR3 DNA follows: TGTGCCAGCAGCCAACCCCGCACTGAAGCTTTCTTT.

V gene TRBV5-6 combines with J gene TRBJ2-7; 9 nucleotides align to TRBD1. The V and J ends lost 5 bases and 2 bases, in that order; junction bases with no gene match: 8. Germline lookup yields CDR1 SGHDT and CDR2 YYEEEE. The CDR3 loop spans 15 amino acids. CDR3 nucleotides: TGTGCCAGCAGACCACGGGACAGGGCCCCCTACGAGCAGTACTTC. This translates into CASRPRDRAPYEQYF.

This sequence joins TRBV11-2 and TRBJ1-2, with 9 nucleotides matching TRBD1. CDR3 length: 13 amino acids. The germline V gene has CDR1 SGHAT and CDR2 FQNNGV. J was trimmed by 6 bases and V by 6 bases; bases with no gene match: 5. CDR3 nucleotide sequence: TGTGCCAGCAGGGCTAGGACAGGGGATGGCTACACCTTC. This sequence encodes CASRARTGDGYTF.

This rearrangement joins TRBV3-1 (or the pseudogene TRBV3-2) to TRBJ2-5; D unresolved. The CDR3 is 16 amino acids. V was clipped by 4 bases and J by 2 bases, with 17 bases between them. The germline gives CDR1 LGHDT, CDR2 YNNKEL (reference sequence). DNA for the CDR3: TGTGCCAGCAGCCCCTTTGCCGTAGCAGTACAAGAGACCCAGTACTTC. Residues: CASSPFAVAVQETQYF.

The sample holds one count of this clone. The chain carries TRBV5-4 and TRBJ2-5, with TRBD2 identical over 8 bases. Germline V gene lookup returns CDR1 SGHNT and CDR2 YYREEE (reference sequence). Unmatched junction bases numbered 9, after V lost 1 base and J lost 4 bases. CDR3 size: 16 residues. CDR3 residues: CASSLIRAGGPETQYF. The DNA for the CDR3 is TGTGCCAGCAGCTTGATCCGGGCGGGAGGACCAGAGACCCAGTACTTC.

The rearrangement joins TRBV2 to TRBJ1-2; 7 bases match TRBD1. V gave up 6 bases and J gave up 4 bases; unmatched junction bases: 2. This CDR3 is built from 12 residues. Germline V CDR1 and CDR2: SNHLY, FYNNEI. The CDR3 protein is CASRNRGYGYTF. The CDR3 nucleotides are TGTGCCAGCAGAAACAGGGGCTATGGCTACACCTTC. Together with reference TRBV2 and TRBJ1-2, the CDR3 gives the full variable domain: EPEVTQTPSHQVTQMGQEVILRCVPISNHLYFYWYRQILGQKVEFLVSFYNNEISEKSEIFDDQFSVERPDGSNFTLKIRSTKLEDSAMYFCASRNRGYGYTFGSGTRLTVV.

CDR3 nucleotides: TGTGCCAGCTCACCACGAAGGAACGGACTAGCGGAAACAGATACGCAGTATTTT. Its translation is CASSPRRNGLAETDTQYF. The rearrangement uses TRBV18 and TRBJ2-3; 10 bases line up with TRBD2. The CDR3 consists of 18 residues. In germline, CDR1 is KGHSH, CDR2 LQKENI. V lost 1 base, J lost 3 bases, and 10 bases stayed unmatched.

Here the CDR3 DNA reads TGTGCCAGCAGTTTGGAGGGATTCGGCTACGAGCAGTACTTC. This gives the protein CASSLEGFGYEQYF. The chain is built from TRBV28 and TRBJ2-7, with a tentative D call TRBD2 (6 bases). The V gene's germline CDR1 is MDHEN and CDR2 SYDVKM. The CDR3 runs 14 residues. V lost 3 bases and J 3 bases, leaving 12 bases between the germline ends.

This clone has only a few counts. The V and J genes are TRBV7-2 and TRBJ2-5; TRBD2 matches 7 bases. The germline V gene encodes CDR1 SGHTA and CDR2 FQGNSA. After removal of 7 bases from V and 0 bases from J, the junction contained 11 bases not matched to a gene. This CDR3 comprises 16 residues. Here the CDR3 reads CASTQGGVGYQETQYF. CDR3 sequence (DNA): TGTGCCAGCACCCAGGGAGGGGTGGGGTACCAAGAGACCCAGTACTTC.

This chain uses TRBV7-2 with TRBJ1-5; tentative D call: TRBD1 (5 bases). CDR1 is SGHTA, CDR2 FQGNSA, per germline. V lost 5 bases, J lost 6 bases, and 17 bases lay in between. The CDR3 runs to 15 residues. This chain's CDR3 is CASSLDGGSAQPQHF. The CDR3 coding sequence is TGTGCCAGCAGCCTAGACGGGGGGTCGGCTCAGCCCCAGCATTTT.

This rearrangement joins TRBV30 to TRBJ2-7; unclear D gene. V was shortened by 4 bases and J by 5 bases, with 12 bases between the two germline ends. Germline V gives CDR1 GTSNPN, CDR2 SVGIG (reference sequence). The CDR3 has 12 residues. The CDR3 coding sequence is TGTGCCTGGACCTACACGGGTGACGAGCAGTACTTC. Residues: CAWTYTGDEQYF.

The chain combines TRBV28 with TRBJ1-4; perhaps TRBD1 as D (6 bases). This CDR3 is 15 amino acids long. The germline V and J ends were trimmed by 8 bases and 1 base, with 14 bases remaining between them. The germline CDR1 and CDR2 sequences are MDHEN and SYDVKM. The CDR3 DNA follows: TGTGCCAGCCATTCGGGGGGGCAAACTAATGAAAAACTGTTTTTT. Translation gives CASHSGGQTNEKLFF.

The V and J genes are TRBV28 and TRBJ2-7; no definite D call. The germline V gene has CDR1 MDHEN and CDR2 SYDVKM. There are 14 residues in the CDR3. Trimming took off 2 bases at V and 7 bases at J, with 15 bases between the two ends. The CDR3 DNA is TGTGCCAGCAGTTTAGCCCCGAGCCCTTGGGAGCAGTACTTC. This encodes CASSLAPSPWEQYF.

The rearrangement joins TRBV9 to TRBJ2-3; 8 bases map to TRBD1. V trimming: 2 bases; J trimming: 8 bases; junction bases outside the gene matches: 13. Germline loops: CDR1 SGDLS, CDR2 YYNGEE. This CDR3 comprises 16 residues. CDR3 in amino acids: CASSVDRANGLGTQYF. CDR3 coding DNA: TGTGCCAGCAGCGTGGACAGGGCGAACGGGTTAGGTACGCAGTATTTT.

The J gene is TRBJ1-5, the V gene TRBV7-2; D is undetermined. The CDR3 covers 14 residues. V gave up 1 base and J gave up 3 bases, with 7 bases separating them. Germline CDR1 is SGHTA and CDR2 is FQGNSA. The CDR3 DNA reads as TGTGCCAGCAGCTTAGATACAGCCAATCAGCCCCAGCATTTT. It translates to CASSLDTANQPQHF.